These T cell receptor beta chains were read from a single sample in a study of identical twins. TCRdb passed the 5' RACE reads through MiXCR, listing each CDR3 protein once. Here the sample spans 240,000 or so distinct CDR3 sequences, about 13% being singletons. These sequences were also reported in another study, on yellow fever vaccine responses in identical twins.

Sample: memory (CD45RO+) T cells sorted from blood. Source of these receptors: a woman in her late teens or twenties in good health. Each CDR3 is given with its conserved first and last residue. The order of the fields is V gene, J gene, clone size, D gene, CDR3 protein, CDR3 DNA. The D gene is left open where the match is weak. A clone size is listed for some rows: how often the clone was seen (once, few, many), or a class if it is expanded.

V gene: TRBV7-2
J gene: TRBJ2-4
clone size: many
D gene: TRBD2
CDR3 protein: CASSLFAGGKNIQYF
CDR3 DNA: TGTGCCAGCAGCTTATTTGCGGGAGGCAAAAACATTCAGTACTTC

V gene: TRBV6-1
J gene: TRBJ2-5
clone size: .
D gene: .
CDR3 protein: CASSPWGGRSGGETQYF
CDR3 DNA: TGTGCCAGCAGCCCATGGGGGGGCAGGTCCGGGGGAGAGACCCAGTACTTC

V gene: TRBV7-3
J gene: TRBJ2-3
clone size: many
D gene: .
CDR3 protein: CASSSNPLTDTQYF
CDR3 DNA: TGTGCCAGCAGCTCAAACCCCCTCACAGATACGCAGTATTTT

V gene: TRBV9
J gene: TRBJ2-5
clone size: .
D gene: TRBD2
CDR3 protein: CASSVATAGGQETQYF
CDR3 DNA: TGTGCCAGCAGCGTAGCTACTGCGGGGGGGCAAGAGACCCAGTACTTC

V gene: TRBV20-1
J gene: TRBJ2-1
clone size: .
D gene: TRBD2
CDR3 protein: CSARDLNGGSIEQFF
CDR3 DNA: TGCAGTGCTAGAGATCTAAACGGCGGGAGTATTGAGCAGTTCTTC

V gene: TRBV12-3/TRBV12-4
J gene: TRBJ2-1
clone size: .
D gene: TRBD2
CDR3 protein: CASSSRRLAGNEQFF
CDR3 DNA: TGTGCCAGCAGTTCAAGACGACTAGCGGGGAATGAGCAGTTCTTC

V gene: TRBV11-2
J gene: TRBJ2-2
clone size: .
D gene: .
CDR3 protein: CASSLDQTGNTGELFF
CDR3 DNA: TGTGCCAGCAGCTTAGATCAGACAGGGAACACCGGGGAGCTGTTTTTT

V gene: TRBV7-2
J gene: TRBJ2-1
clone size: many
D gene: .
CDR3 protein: CASSLAIREFF
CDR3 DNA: TGTGCCAGCAGCTTAGCGATCAGGGAGTTCTTC

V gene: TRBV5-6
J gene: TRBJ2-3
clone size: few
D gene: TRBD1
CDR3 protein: CASSPDRGLTDTQYF
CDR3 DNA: TGTGCCAGCAGCCCGGACAGGGGCCTCACAGATACGCAGTATTTT

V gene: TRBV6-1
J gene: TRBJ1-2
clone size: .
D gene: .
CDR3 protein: CASSVETGDNYGYTF
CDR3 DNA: TGTGCCAGCAGTGTAGAGACAGGAGATAACTATGGCTACACCTTC

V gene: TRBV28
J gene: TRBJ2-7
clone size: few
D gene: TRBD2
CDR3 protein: CASSSIAGTSWEQYF
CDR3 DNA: TGTGCCAGCAGTTCTATAGCGGGGACCTCTTGGGAGCAGTACTTC

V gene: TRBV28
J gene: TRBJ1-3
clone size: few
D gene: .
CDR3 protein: CASSFMNRNTIYF
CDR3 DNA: TGTGCCAGCAGTTTTATGAACAGAAACACCATATATTTT

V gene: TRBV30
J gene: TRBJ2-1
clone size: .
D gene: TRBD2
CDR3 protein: CAWSGFGRERGNEQFF
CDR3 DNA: TGTGCCTGGAGTGGATTCGGGCGGGAGCGTGGGAATGAGCAGTTCTTC

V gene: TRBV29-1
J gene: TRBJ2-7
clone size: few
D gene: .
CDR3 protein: CSVKTGSESYF
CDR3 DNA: TGCAGCGTTAAGACAGGATCGGAGTCGTACTTC

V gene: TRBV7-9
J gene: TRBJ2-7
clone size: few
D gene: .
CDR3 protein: CASSLDLTGMHEQYF
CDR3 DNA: TGTGCCAGCAGCTTAGACCTGACAGGAATGCACGAGCAGTACTTC

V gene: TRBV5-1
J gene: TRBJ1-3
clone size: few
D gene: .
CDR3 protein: CASSLEGDSGNTIYF
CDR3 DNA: TGCGCCAGCAGCTTGGAAGGAGACTCGGGAAACACCATATATTTT

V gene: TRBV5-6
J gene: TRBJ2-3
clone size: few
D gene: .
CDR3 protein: CASSSTESTDTQYF
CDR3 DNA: TGTGCCAGCAGCTCGACAGAGAGCACAGATACGCAGTATTTT

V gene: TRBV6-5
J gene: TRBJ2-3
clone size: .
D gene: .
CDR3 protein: CASSYRPTDTQYF
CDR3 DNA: TGTGCCAGCAGTTACCGCCCCACAGATACGCAGTATTTT

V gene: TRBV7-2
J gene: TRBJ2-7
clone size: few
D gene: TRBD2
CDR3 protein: CASTRTSGGTYEQYF
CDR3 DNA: TGTGCCAGCACCCGGACTAGCGGGGGGACCTACGAGCAGTACTTC

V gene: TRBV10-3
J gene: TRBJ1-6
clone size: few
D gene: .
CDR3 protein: CATHYSDNSPLHF
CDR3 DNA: TGTGCCACCCATTACAGCGATAATTCACCCCTCCACTTT

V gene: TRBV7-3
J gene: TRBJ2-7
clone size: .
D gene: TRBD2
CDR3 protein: CASSLERGAIYEQYF
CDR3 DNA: TGTGCCAGCAGCTTAGAGCGGGGGGCAATATACGAGCAGTACTTC

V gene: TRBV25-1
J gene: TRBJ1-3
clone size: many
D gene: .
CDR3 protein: CASSDRAGNTIYF
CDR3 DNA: TGTGCCAGCAGTGATAGGGCTGGAAACACCATATATTTT

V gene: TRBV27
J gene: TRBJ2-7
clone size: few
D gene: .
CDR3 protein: CASSVPAPYEQYF
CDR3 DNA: TGTGCCAGCAGTGTCCCTGCACCCTACGAGCAGTACTTC

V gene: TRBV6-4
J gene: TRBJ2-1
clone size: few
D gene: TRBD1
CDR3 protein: CASSMGTGDHNEQFF
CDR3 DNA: TGTGCCAGCAGCATGGGGACAGGGGACCACAATGAGCAGTTCTTC

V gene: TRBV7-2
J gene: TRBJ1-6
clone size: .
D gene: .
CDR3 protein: CASSLAGGSYNSPLHF
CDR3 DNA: TGTGCCAGCAGCTTAGCAGGGGGCTCCTATAATTCACCCCTCCACTTT

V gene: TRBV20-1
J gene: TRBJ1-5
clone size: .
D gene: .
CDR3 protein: CSARGGAGAGQPQHF
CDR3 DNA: TGCAGTGCTAGAGGTGGGGCCGGGGCAGGTCAGCCCCAGCATTTT

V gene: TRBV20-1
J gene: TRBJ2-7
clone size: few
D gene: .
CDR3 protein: CSAPVLEQYF
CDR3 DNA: TGCAGTGCTCCCGTCCTCGAGCAGTACTTC

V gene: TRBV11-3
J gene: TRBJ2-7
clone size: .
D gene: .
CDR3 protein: CASRNYVDSTYEQYF
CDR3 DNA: TGTGCCAGCCGAAATTATGTGGACAGCACCTACGAGCAGTACTTC

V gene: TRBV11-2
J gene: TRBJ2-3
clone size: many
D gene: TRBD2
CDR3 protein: CASSLGLAGDTQYF
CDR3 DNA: TGTGCCAGCAGCTTAGGACTAGCGGGAGATACGCAGTATTTT

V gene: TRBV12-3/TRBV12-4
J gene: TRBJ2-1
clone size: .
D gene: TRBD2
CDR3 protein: CASSFVRAGGLNYNEQFF
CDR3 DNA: TGTGCCAGCAGTTTCGTTAGGGCGGGAGGGCTAAATTACAATGAGCAGTTCTTC

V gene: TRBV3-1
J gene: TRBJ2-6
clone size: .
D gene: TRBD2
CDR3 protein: CASSQGGLALSGANVLTF
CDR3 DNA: TGTGCCAGCAGCCAAGGGGGACTAGCGCTCTCTGGGGCCAACGTCCTGACTTTC

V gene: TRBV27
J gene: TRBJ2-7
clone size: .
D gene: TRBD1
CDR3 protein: CASSPPGQGFMQYF
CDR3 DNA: TGTGCCAGCAGTCCTCCGGGACAGGGGTTTATGCAGTACTTC

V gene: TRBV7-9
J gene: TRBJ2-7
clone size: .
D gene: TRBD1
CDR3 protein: CASSGRTGLTYEQYF
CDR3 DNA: TGTGCCAGCAGCGGCCGGACAGGTCTTACCTACGAGCAGTACTTC

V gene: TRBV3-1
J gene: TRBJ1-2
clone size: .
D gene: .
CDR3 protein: CASSQGPVANYGYTF
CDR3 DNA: TGTGCCAGCAGCCAAGGGCCGGTAGCTAACTATGGCTACACCTTC

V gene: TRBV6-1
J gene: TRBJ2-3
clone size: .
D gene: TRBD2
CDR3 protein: CASTLGGRTDTQYF
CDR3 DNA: TGTGCCAGCACGCTGGGCGGGAGGACAGATACGCAGTATTTT

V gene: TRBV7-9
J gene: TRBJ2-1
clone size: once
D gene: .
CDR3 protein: CASSSFSHMGGNEQFF
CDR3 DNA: TGTGCCAGCAGCTCTTTTTCTCACATGGGGGGTAATGAGCAGTTCTTC

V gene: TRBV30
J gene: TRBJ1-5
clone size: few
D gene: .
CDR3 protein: CAWSADNQPQHF
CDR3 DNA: TGTGCCTGGAGTGCCGATAATCAGCCCCAGCATTTT

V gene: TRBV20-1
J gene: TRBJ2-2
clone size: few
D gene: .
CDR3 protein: CSAPTVRATGELFF
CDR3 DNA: TGCAGTGCTCCGACAGTCAGGGCCACCGGGGAGCTGTTTTTT

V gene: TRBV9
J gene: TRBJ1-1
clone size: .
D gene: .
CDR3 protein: CASSVQDANTEAFF
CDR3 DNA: TGTGCCAGCAGCGTCCAAGATGCGAACACTGAAGCTTTCTTT

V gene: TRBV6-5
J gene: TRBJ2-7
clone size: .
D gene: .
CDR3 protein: CASSYSRVYEQYF
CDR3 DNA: TGTGCCAGCAGTTACTCGAGGGTCTACGAGCAGTACTTC

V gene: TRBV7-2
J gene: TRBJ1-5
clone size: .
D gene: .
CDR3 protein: CASILVGTSNQPQHF
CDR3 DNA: TGTGCCAGCATCTTAGTAGGGACTAGCAATCAGCCCCAGCATTTT